These 8 T cell receptor beta chains were sequenced from one sample in a study of shared clonotypes between healthy human individuals. Profiling relied on immunoSEQ multiplex PCR, and the TCRdb table lists in-frame clones only, not all of them. The sample lists some 2 million clones, 90% to 95% seen once, with around 0.13% in the top ten. The sample consisted of naive CD4+ T cells sorted from blood. Subset indicated: CD45RA+ positively selected. The receptors here all came from a man between 18 and 29 years old in good health.

The rearrangement joins TRBV29-1 to TRBJ2-3; perhaps TRBD2 as D (5 bases). Trimming pared 2 bases from V and 9 bases from J, leaving 12 bases between. The CDR3 has 12 amino acids. Germline V gives CDR1 SQVTM, CDR2 ANQGSEA. The CDR3 spells CSVETFRGTQYF. The DNA of the CDR3 is TGCAGCGTTGAAACTTTCCGGGGAACGCAGTATTTT.

The gene calls are TRBV5-1 and TRBJ1-3; D remains ambiguous. Germline CDR1 reads SGHRS; CDR2 reads YFSETQ. Trimming removed 6 bases at V and 0 bases at J, with 13 bases between. The CDR3 covers 15 residues. CDR3 in DNA: TGCGCCAGCAACCCCGACGGGAGCTCTGGAAACACCATATATTTT. It translates to CASNPDGSSGNTIYF.

This chain joins TRBV5-4 and TRBJ2-1; D is unclear. The CDR3 covers 15 residues. V lost 7 bases and J 0 bases, leaving 14 bases between the germline ends. Germline assignment: CDR1 SGHNT and CDR2 YYREEE (reference sequence). The chain's CDR3 is CASAEASSSYNEQFF. In DNA form, the CDR3 reads TGTGCCAGCGCAGAGGCCTCGAGCTCCTACAATGAGCAGTTCTTC.

This sequence joins TRBV6-5 and TRBJ2-1; no definite D call. Trimming removed 0 bases at V and 3 bases at J, with 6 bases between. Germline-derived CDR1 and CDR2 are MNHEY and SVGAGI. This CDR3 is 14 amino acids long. Written as DNA, the CDR3 is TGTGCCAGCAGTTACTCAGAGGTCTACAATGAGCAGTTCTTC. Translating gives CASSYSEVYNEQFF.

This chain joins TRBV6-5 and TRBJ1-3; 7 bases are a match to TRBD1. V lost 4 bases to trimming and J lost 0 bases; unmatched junction nucleotides: 3. CDR1 is MNHEY, CDR2 SVGAGI, per germline. This CDR3 contains 15 residues. Here the CDR3 reads CASSFDRASGNTIYF. CDR3 nucleotide sequence: TGTGCCAGCAGTTTTGACAGGGCCTCTGGAAACACCATATATTTT.

This clone was observed once. The sample carries other DNA sequences with the same CDR3. This chain connects TRBV5-1 to TRBJ2-7; D possibly corresponds to TRBD1 (5 bases). The CDR3 length is 14 residues. CDR1 and CDR2 from the germline V gene are SGHRS and YFSETQ. Trimming cost V 0 bases and J 2 bases, with 9 bases left between them. CDR3 nucleotides: TGCGCCAGCAGCTTGGAAGGGGCACCCTACGAGCAGTACTTC. This translates into CASSLEGAPYEQYF.

The chain combines TRBV30 with TRBJ1-6, with a weak D call TRBD1 (5 bases). V lost 4 bases and J lost 8, with 15 bases in between. Germline CDR1 reads GTSNPN; CDR2 reads SVGIG (reference sequence). The CDR3 is 14 amino acids. The CDR3 reads CAWNGAGFDSPLHF. In nucleotides, the CDR3 is TGTGCCTGGAACGGAGCAGGGTTCGATTCACCCCTCCACTTT.

The chain employs TRBV19 and TRBJ1-2; 9 positions match TRBD1. Trimming removed 5 bases from V and 9 bases from J; junction bases left unmatched: 7. This CDR3 region has 13 residues. CDR1 LNHDA and CDR2 SQIVND come from the germline V gene (reference sequence). The CDR3 region is CASSPGQGQRYTF. For the CDR3, the DNA is TGTGCCAGTAGTCCGGGACAGGGTCAACGCTACACCTTC.